Listed here are 10 T cell receptor beta chains from one sample, sequenced in a study of blood T cell repertoires in COVID-19. Method: immunoSEQ multiplex PCR; TCRdb's copy keeps in-frame clones and lacks some. This sample has 80,000 or so clones, with about four fifths found just once. The sample comprised peripheral blood. Receptors originate from a woman of 80 years or more with acute or convalescent COVID-19.

The chain recombines TRBV6-5 with TRBJ2-7; D is ambiguous. Germline CDR1 and CDR2: MNHEY and SVGAGI. The V and J ends lost 2 bases and 3 bases respectively, with 8 bases between them. The CDR3 runs 13 residues. For the CDR3, the DNA is TGTGCCAGCAGTTACATCCCGGGCTACGAGCAGTACTTC. Translation gives CASSYIPGYEQYF.

The chain has TRBV10-1 and TRBJ2-3; maybe TRBD2 (6 bases). The length of the CDR3 is 13 residues. Germline lookup yields CDR1 WNHNN and CDR2 SYGVQD (reference sequence). V was shortened by 4 bases and J by 6 bases, with 11 bases between the two germline ends. The CDR3 here is CASSVTGTDTQYF. In DNA form, the CDR3 reads TGCGCCAGCAGTGTTACCGGGACTGATACGCAGTATTTT.

The chain is built from TRBV5-1 and TRBJ1-6; 7 nucleotides match TRBD1. Germline V gives CDR1 SGHRS, CDR2 YFSETQ. V lost 4 bases and J lost 4; bases outside the gene matches: 2. The CDR3 runs to 14 residues. This chain's CDR3 is CASSRDSYNSPLHF. The CDR3 coding sequence is TGCGCCAGCAGCCGGGACAGTTATAATTCACCCCTCCACTTT.

This clone was detected only once. V gene TRBV10-1 combines with J gene TRBJ2-3; D possibly corresponds to TRBD2 (6 bases). The length of the CDR3 is 16 residues. Germline V gene sequence: CDR1 WNHNN, CDR2 SYGVQD (reference sequence). Trimming left V 3 bases short and J 4 bases short, with 17 bases between. The CDR3 sequence is CASSDTRRRGSDTQYF. CDR3 bases: TGCGCCAGCAGTGATACGCGGCGGCGGGGATCAGATACGCAGTATTTT.

The rearrangement joins TRBV14 to TRBJ1-3; TRBD1 agrees at 7 bases. V lost 2 bases, J lost 4 bases, and 11 bases stayed unmatched. Per the germline V gene, CDR1 is SGHDN and CDR2 is FVKESK. The CDR3 consists of 17 residues. For the CDR3, the DNA is TGTGCCAGCAGCCAAAGGACAGGCCCTTCAAAAGGAAACACCATATATTTT. It is translated as CASSQRTGPSKGNTIYF.

The genes are TRBV27 and TRBJ2-4, with D perhaps TRBD2 (6 bases). V was clipped by 4 bases and J by 8 bases, with 15 bases between them. From germline, CDR1 is MNHEY and CDR2 SMNVEV (reference sequence). The CDR3 totals 14 residues. This CDR3 is CASSSGTRRDIQYF. The CDR3 region has the DNA TGTGCCAGCAGTTCGGGGACGCGGAGGGACATTCAGTACTTC.

This clone has a single count. The gene calls are TRBV30 and TRBJ1-6, with D unclear. Trimming left V 0 bases short and J 0 bases short, with 9 bases between. The CDR3 spans 16 residues. Germline V lookup: CDR1 GTSNPN, CDR2 SVGIG (reference sequence). The CDR3 here is CAWSVGQISYNSPLHF. The CDR3, as DNA: TGTGCCTGGAGTGTGGGCCAGATCTCCTATAATTCACCCCTCCACTTT.

The chain joins TRBV9 to TRBJ1-1; weak D call: TRBD1 (6 bases). Trimming cost V 4 bases and J 0 bases, with 16 bases left between them. Germline CDR1 and CDR2: SGDLS and YYNGEE. This CDR3 has 16 residues. DNA of the CDR3: TGTGCCAGCAGCTCACAGGGAAGCCTAATGAACACTGAAGCTTTCTTT. Translating gives CASSSQGSLMNTEAFF.

The genes are TRBV2 and TRBJ2-7; 12 bases match TRBD2. This CDR3 has 14 amino acids. V lost 7 bases, J lost 2 bases, and 3 bases stayed unmatched. Germline assignment: CDR1 SNHLY and CDR2 FYNNEI. The CDR3 DNA is TGTGCCAGCAAGACTAGCGGGGGAGCCTACGAGCAGTACTTC. Its protein product is CASKTSGGAYEQYF.

J is TRBJ1-1 and V is TRBV15; possible D gene TRBD1, 5 bases. CDR1 and CDR2 from the germline V gene are LNHNV and YYDKDF (reference sequence). V gave up 5 bases and J gave up 0 bases, with 16 bases separating them. The CDR3 loop spans 16 amino acids. CDR3 DNA sequence: TGTGCCACCAGCGGAGTATCAGGGATTGTGAACACTGAAGCTTTCTTT. Protein sequence: CATSGVSGIVNTEAFF.